This T cell receptor (beta chain) originates from a study of blood T cell repertoires in COVID-19. At the level of the study: Samples came from the United States, Italy and Spain, spanning acute and convalescent COVID-19.

The ends lost 7 bases at V and 1 base at J; junction bases unmatched: 8. Germline CDR1 is KGHDR and CDR2 is SFDVKD. The CDR3 is made up of 15 amino acids. How the authors handled the data: Estimation of nucleated cell counts was performed using reference gene primer amplification. Profiled with immunoSEQ multiplex PCR; TCRdb holds only in-frame clones, not every one. That table furnishes V, J and clone size, whereas the DNA furnished D and trimming. The table includes around 72,000 clones, 75% to 95% detected once. V usage is TRBV24-1 and J usage is TRBJ2-7; 8 bases are a match to TRBD1. This clonotype originated in a human donor with active COVID-19. The donor label of this sample is uncertain. The sample was peripheral blood. CDR3 bases: TGTGCCACCAGAGGCGGACAGGGAGATTCCTACGAGCAGTACTTC. This codes for CATRGGQGDSYEQYF.